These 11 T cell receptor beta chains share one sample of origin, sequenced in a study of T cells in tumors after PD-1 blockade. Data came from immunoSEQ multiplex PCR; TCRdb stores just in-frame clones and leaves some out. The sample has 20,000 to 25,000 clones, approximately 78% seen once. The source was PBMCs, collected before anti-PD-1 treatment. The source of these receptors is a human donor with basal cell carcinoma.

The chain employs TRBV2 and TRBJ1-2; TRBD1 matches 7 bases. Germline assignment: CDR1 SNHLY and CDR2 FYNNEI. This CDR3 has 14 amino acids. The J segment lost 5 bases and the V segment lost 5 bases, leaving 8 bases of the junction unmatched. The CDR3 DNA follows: TGTGCCAGCAGTCAAGACAGGGAAGGGTATGGCTACACCTTC. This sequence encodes CASSQDREGYGYTF. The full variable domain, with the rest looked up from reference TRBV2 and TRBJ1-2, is EPEVTQTPSHQVTQMGQEVILRCVPISNHLYFYWYRQILGQKVEFLVSFYNNEISEKSEIFDDQFSVERPDGSNFTLKIRSTKLEDSAMYFCASSQDREGYGYTFGSGTRLTVV.

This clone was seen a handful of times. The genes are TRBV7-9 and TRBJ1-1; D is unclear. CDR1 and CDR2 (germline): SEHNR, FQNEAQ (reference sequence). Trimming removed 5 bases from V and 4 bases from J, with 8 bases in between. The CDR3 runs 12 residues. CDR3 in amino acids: CASSPVGTEAFF. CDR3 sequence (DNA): TGTGCCAGCAGCCCTGTTGGCACTGAAGCTTTCTTT.

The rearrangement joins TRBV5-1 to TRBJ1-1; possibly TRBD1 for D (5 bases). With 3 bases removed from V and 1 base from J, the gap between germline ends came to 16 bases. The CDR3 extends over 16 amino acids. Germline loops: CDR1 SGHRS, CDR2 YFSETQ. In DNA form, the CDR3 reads TGCGCCAGCAGCTGGGGTGTGGGGGGAACGAACACTGAAGCTTTCTTT. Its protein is CASSWGVGGTNTEAFF.

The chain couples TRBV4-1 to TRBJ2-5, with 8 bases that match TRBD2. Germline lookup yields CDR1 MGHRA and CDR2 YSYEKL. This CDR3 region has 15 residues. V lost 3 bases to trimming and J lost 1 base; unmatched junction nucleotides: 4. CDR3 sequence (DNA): TGCGCCAGCAGCCACTCACTAGCGGCCCAAGAGACCCAGTACTTC. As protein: CASSHSLAAQETQYF.

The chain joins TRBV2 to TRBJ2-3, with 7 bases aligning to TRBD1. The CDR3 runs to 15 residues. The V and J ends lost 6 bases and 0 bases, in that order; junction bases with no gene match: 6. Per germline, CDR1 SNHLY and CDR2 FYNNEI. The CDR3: CASSGDSASTDTQYF. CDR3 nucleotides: TGTGCCAGCAGCGGGGACAGTGCTAGCACAGATACGCAGTATTTT.

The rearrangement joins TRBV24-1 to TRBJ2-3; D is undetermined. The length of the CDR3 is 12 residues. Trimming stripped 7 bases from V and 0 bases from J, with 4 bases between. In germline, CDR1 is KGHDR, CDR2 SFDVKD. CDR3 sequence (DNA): TGTGCCACCAGAGGGAGCACAGATACGCAGTATTTT. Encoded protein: CATRGSTDTQYF.

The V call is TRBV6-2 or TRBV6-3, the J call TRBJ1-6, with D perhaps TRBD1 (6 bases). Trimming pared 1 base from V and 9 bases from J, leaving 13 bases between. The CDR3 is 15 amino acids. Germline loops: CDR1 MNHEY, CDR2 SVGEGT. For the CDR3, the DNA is TGTGCCAGCAGTTACTTGGAGGGGGTAAGTTCACCCCTCCACTTT. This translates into CASSYLEGVSSPLHF.

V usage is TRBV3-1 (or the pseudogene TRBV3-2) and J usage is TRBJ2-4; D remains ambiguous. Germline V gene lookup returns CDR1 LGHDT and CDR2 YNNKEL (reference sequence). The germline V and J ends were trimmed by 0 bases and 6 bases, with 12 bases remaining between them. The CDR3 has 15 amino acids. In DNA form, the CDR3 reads TGTGCCAGCAGCCAAGACGGTGGGATTGGAAACATTCAGTACTTC. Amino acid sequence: CASSQDGGIGNIQYF.

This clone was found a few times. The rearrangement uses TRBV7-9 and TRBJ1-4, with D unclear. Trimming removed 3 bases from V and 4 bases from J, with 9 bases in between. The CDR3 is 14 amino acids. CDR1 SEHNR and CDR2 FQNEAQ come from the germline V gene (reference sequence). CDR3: CASSFDGYNEKLFF. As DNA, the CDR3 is TGTGCCAGCAGCTTTGACGGATATAATGAAAAACTGTTTTTT.

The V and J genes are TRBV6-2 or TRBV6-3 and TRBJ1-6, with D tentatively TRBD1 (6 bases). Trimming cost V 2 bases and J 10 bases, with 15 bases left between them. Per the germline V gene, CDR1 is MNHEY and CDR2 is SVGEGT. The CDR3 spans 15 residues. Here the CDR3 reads CASSYEGGATSPLHF. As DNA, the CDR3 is TGTGCCAGCAGTTACGAGGGGGGCGCTACGTCACCCCTCCACTTT.

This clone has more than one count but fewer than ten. The CDR3 nucleotides are TGTGCCAGCTCAGGGGGACTGCATGAGAGTCGGGGCTACACCTTC. Encoded protein: CASSGGLHESRGYTF. J is TRBJ1-2 and V is TRBV6-5, with 7 nucleotides matching TRBD1. Germline loops: CDR1 MNHEY, CDR2 SVGAGI. V gave up 8 bases and J gave up 8 bases; unmatched junction bases: 17. The CDR3 is 15 amino acids.